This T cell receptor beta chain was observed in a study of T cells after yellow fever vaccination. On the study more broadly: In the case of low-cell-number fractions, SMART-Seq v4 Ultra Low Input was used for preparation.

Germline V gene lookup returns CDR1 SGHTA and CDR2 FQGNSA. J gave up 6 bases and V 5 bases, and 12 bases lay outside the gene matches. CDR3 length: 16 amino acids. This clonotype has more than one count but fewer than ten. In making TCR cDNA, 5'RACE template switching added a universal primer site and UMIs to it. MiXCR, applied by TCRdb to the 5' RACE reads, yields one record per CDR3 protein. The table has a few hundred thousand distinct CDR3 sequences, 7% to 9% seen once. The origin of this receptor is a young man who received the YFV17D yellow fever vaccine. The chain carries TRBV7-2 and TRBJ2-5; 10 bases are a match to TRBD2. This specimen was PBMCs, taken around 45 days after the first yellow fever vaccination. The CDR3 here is CASSPRGLAMYQTQYF. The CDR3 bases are TGTGCCAGCAGCCCAAGGGGACTAGCGATGTATCAGACCCAGTACTTC. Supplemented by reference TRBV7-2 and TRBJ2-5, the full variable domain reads GAGVSQSPSNKVTEKGKDVELRCDPISGHTALYWYRQSLGQGLEFLIYFQGNSAPDKSGLPSDRFSAERTGGSVSTLTIQRTQQEDSAVYLCASSPRGLAMYQTQYFGPGTRLLVL.